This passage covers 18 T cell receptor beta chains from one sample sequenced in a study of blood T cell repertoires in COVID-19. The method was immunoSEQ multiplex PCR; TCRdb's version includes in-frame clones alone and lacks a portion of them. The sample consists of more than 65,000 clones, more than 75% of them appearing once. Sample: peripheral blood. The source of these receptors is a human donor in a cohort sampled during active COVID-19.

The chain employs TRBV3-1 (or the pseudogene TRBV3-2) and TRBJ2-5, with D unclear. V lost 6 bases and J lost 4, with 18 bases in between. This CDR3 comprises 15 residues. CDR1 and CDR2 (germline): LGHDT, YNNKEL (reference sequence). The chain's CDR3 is CASSPYWATAETQYF. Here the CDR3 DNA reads TGTGCCAGCAGTCCATATTGGGCAACAGCAGAGACCCAGTACTTC.

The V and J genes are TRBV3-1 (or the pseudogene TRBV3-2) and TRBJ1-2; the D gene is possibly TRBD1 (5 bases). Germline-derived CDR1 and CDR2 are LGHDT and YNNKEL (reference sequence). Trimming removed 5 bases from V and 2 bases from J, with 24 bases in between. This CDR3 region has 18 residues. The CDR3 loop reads CASSGLGKGWISNYGYTF. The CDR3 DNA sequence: TGTGCCAGCAGCGGGTTGGGTAAGGGGTGGATTTCCAACTATGGCTACACCTTC.

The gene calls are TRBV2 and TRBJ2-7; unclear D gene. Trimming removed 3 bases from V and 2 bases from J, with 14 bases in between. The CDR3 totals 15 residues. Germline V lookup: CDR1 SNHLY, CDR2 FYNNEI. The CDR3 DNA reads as TGTGCCAGCAGTGACTCCAGGCTGAGCACCTACGAGCAGTACTTC. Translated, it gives CASSDSRLSTYEQYF.

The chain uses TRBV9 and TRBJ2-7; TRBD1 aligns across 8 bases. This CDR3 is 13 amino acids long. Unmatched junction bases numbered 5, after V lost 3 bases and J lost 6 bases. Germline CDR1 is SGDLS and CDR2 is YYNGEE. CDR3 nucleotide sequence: TGTGCCAGCAGCGGGACAGGGTGGGGCGAGCAGTACTTC. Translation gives CASSGTGWGEQYF.

For the CDR3, the DNA is TGTGCCAGCAGCCCGCGCCCCCAGGGTTCCATAAACACTGAAGCTTTCTTT. Translation gives CASSPRPQGSINTEAFF. This chain connects TRBV9 to TRBJ1-1; D possibly corresponds to TRBD1 (5 bases). The CDR3 contains 17 residues. Germline assignment: CDR1 SGDLS and CDR2 YYNGEE. V was pared by 4 bases and J by 2 bases, with 21 bases between.

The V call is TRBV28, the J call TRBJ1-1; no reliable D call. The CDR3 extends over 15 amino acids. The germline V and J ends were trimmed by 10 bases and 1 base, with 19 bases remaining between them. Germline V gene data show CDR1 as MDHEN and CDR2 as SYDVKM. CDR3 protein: CATMSDATPNTEAFF. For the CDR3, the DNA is TGTGCCACGATGTCTGACGCGACACCGAACACTGAAGCTTTCTTT.

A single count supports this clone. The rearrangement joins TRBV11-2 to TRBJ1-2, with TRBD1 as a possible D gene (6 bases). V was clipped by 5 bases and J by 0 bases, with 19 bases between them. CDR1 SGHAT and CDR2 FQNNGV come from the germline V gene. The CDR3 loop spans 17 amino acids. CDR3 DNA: TGTGCCAGCAGCGCCCCTGGACAGCCGTTAGCTAACTATGGCTACACCTTC. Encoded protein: CASSAPGQPLANYGYTF.

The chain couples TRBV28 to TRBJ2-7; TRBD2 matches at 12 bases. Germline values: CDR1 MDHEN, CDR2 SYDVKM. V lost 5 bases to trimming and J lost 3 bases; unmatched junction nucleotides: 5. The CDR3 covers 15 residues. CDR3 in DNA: TGTGCCAGCAGTCCCGGGACTAGCGGGTACTACGAGCAGTACTTC. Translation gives CASSPGTSGYYEQYF. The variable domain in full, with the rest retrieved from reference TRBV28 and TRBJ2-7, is DVKVTQSSRYLVKRTGEKVFLECVQDMDHENMFWYRQDPGLGLRLIYFSYDVKMKEKGDIPEGYSVSREKKERFSLILESASTNQTSMYLCASSPGTSGYYEQYFGPGTRLTVT.

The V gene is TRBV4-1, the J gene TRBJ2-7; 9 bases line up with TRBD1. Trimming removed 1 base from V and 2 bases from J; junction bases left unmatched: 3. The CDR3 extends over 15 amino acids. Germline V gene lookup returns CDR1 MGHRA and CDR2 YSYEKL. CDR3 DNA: TGCGCCAGCAGCCAAGTGGGGACAGGGACCTACGAGCAGTACTTC. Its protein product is CASSQVGTGTYEQYF.

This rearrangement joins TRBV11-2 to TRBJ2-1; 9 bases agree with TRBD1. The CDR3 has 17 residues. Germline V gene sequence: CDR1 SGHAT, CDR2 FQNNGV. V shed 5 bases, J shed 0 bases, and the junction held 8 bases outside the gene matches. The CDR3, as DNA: TGTGCCAGCAGCCCCGGGACAGGGATCAGCTCCTACAATGAGCAGTTCTTC. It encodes CASSPGTGISSYNEQFF.

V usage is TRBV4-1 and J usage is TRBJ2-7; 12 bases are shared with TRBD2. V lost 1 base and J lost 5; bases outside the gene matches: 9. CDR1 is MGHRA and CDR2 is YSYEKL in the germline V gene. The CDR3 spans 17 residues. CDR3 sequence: CASSQGVLAGGPDEQYF. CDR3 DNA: TGCGCCAGCAGCCAAGGCGTCCTAGCGGGGGGGCCCGACGAGCAGTACTTC.

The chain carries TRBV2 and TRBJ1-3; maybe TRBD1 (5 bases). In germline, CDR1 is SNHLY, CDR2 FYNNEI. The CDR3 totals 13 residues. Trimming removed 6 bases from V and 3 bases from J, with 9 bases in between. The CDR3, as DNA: TGTGCCAGCAGAAGGGGCGGTGGAAACACCATATATTTT. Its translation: CASRRGGGNTIYF.

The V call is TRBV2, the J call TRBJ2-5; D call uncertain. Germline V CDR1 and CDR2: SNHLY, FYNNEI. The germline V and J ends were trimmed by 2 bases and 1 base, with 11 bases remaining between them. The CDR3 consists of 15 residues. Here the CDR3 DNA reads TGTGCCAGCAGTGAACAGGCCACCTTCCAAGAGACCCAGTACTTC. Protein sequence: CASSEQATFQETQYF.

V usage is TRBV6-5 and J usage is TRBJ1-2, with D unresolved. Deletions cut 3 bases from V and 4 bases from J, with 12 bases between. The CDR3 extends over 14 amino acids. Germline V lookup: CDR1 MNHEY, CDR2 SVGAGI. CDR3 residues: CASSYYRSSYGYTF. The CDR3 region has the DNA TGTGCCAGCAGTTATTACCGTAGTAGCTATGGCTACACCTTC.

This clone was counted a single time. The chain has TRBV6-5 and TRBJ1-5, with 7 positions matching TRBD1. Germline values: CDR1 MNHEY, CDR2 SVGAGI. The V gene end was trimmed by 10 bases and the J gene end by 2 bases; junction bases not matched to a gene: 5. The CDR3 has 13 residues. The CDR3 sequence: CAILGQGNQPQHF. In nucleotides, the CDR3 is TGTGCCATCCTTGGACAGGGCAATCAGCCCCAGCATTTT.

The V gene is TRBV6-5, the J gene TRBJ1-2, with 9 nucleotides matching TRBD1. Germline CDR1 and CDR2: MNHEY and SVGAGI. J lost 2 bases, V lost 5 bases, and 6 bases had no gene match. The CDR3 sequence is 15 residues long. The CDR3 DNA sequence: TGTGCCAGCAGTCTCGCCGGGACAGGGAACTATGGCTACACCTTC. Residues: CASSLAGTGNYGYTF.

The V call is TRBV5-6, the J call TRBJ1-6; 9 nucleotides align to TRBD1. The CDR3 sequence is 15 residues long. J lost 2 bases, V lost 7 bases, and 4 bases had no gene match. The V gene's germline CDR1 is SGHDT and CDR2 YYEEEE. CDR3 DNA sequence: TGTGCCAGCCGACAGGGGGGCACCTATAATTCACCCCTCCACTTT. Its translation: CASRQGGTYNSPLHF. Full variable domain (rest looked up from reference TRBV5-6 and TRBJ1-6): DAGVTQSPTHLIKTRGQQVTLRCSPKSGHDTVSWYQQALGQGPQFIFQYYEEEERQRGNFPDRFSGHQFPNYSSELNVNALLLGDSALYLCASRQGGTYNSPLHFGNGTRLTVT.

CDR3 coding DNA: TGTGCCAGCAGCTCCACGGGGGGGAACTACAATGAGCAGTTCTTC. Translating gives CASSSTGGNYNEQFF. The rearrangement joins TRBV7-3 to TRBJ2-1, with 8 bases that match TRBD2. The CDR3 is made up of 15 amino acids. Germline V CDR1 and CDR2: SGHTA, FQGTGA. The V segment lost 4 bases and the J segment 3 bases; nucleotides outside the gene matches: 5.